This T cell receptor (beta chain) was documented in a study of blood T cell repertoires in COVID-19. Germline loops: CDR1 SGHNT, CDR2 YYREEE (reference sequence). There are 16 residues in the CDR3. With 4 bases clipped from V and 0 bases from J, the junction kept 5 bases outside the gene matches. Seattle's cohort entered during active infection and was followed longitudinally. Study processing details: Amplification of reference gene primers was used by the study to estimate nucleated cell counts. Assay: immunoSEQ multiplex PCR; the TCRdb copy retains only in-frame clones and omits some. The DNA gave D and trimming, while V, J and clone size come from that table. The data show around 210,000 clones, 65% to 90% seen once.

The sequencing input was peripheral blood. The TCR originated in a man aged 50 or older with COVID-19, enrolled during active disease. The chain employs TRBV5-4 and TRBJ2-3; TRBD2 agrees at 10 bases. CDR3 amino acids: CASSEGLAQSTDTQYF. CDR3 coding DNA: TGTGCCAGCAGCGAGGGACTAGCGCAAAGCACAGATACGCAGTATTTT. The full variable domain, its missing parts supplied by reference TRBV5-4 and TRBJ2-3, is ETGVTQSPTHLIKTRGQQVTLRCSSQSGHNTVSWYQQALGQGPQFIFQYYREEENGRGNFPPRFSGLQFPNYSSELNVNALELDDSALYLCASSEGLAQSTDTQYFGPGTRLTVL.